Below, 21 T cell receptor beta chains from the same sample are listed, as sequenced in a study of CD8 T cells in Susac syndrome. Random hexamers were used to reverse transcribe 0.5 to 1 ug of RNA. Each CDR3 protein is one row after TCRdb ran MiXCR on the immunoSEQ multiplex PCR reads. The sample has fewer than 90,000 distinct CDR3 sequences; 94% are singletons. Material for sequencing was CD8+ T cells from PBMCs. The receptors were gathered from a human donor with Susac syndrome.

V gene TRBV12-3 or TRBV12-4 combines with J gene TRBJ1-2; D is unresolved. Between the trimmed V and J ends, which lost 3 bases and 8 bases, there was a span of 10 bases. The CDR3 is 12 residues long. This CDR3 reads CASSFGREGYTF. CDR3 bases: TGTGCCAGCAGTTTTGGACGGGAGGGCTACACCTTC.

The chain employs TRBV7-2 and TRBJ2-7; no reliable D call. The germline gives CDR1 SGHTA, CDR2 FQGNSA. V was pared by 1 base and J by 7 bases, with 8 bases between. CDR3 length: 12 residues. The CDR3, as DNA: TGTGCCAGCAGCTTAGGCCCCCGTGAGCAGTACTTC. It yields the protein CASSLGPREQYF.

The V and J genes are TRBV19 and TRBJ1-1; D perhaps matches TRBD1 (5 bases). Germline V gives CDR1 LNHDA, CDR2 SQIVND (reference sequence). This CDR3 has 12 amino acids. Trimming left V 8 bases short and J 1 base short, with 8 bases between. In DNA form, the CDR3 reads TGTGCCAGTCTCCAGGGGAACACTGAAGCTTTCTTT. Amino acid sequence: CASLQGNTEAFF.

This clonotype has a handful of counts. This rearrangement joins TRBV5-4 to TRBJ1-2; maybe TRBD1 (6 bases). This CDR3 is 17 amino acids long. The germline V gene encodes CDR1 SGHNT and CDR2 YYREEE (reference sequence). The V and J ends lost 1 base and 4 bases respectively, with 20 bases between them. DNA for the CDR3: TGTGCCAGCAGCTTGAAGGGGGTGTGGGGCCCCTCCTATGGCTACACCTTC. Amino acid sequence: CASSLKGVWGPSYGYTF. Together with reference TRBV5-4 and TRBJ1-2, the CDR3 gives the full variable domain: ETGVTQSPTHLIKTRGQQVTLRCSSQSGHNTVSWYQQALGQGPQFIFQYYREEENGRGNFPPRFSGLQFPNYSSELNVNALELDDSALYLCASSLKGVWGPSYGYTFGSGTRLTVV.

The chain couples TRBV24-1 to TRBJ2-7; 11 bases fit TRBD2. The length of the CDR3 is 17 residues. The V segment lost 4 bases and the J segment 3 bases; nucleotides outside the gene matches: 10. Germline loops: CDR1 KGHDR, CDR2 SFDVKD. The CDR3 DNA reads TGTGCCACCAGTGAATCGGGACTAGCGGATACAAACTACGAGCAGTACTTC. Protein: CATSESGLADTNYEQYF.

This clonotype was recorded a few times. The genes are TRBV19 and TRBJ2-1; the D is unclear. The ends were cut back, 6 bases at V and 4 bases at J, with 10 bases in the middle. CDR1 and CDR2 (germline): LNHDA, SQIVND (reference sequence). This CDR3 has 13 amino acids. The CDR3 loop is CASSPARYNEQFF. In DNA, the CDR3 is TGTGCCAGTAGCCCGGCCCGGTACAATGAGCAGTTCTTC.

The chain recombines TRBV7-9 with TRBJ2-7; maybe TRBD2 (5 bases). In germline, CDR1 is SEHNR, CDR2 FQNEAQ (reference sequence). V lost 5 bases and J lost 9, with 17 bases in between. CDR3 size: 13 residues. Here the CDR3 DNA reads TGTGCCAGCAGCGAACTCACATACGAGGGGCAGTACTTC. Protein sequence: CASSELTYEGQYF.

This chain connects TRBV29-1 to TRBJ1-2; 9 bases are shared with TRBD1. V trimming: 1 base; J trimming: 4 bases; junction bases outside the gene matches: 7. CDR1 is SQVTM and CDR2 is ANQGSEA in the germline V gene. The CDR3 length is 15 residues. The CDR3 is CSVEGSPTGGYGYTF. CDR3 DNA: TGCAGCGTTGAAGGGAGCCCGACAGGGGGCTATGGCTACACCTTC. Variable domain in full (rest from reference TRBV29-1 and TRBJ1-2): SAVISQKPSRDICQRGTSLTIQCQVDSQVTMMFWYRQQPGQSLTLIATANQGSEATYESGFVIDKFPISRPNLTFSTLTVSNMSPEDSSIYLCSVEGSPTGGYGYTFGSGTRLTVV.

J is TRBJ2-1 and V is TRBV12-3 or TRBV12-4; TRBD2 might be the D (5 bases). The CDR3 covers 13 residues. The V gene lost 7 bases and the J gene lost 7 bases, with 14 bases spanning the gap. Here the CDR3 DNA reads TGTGCCAGCATCCCCCCCGGCGGGAATGAGCAGTTCTTC. Its translation: CASIPPGGNEQFF.

V gene TRBV3-1 combines with J gene TRBJ2-5; D unresolved. The V end lost 4 bases, the J end lost 1 base, and 10 bases lay between the germline ends. CDR1 and CDR2 (germline): LGHDT, YNNKEL (reference sequence). The CDR3 loop spans 14 amino acids. The CDR3 region is CASSLGSFQETQYF. The CDR3 bases are TGTGCCAGCAGCCTGGGTTCGTTCCAAGAGACCCAGTACTTC.

The table lists this clonotype with a count of one. This chain connects TRBV12-5 to TRBJ2-6; D is unclear. The V end lost 2 bases, the J end lost 2 bases, and 7 bases lay between the germline ends. Germline V CDR1 and CDR2: LGHNT, FRNRAP. The CDR3 has 15 amino acids. The CDR3 nucleotides read TGTGCTAGTGGTTTGATCCCCGCTGGGGCCAACGTCCTGACTTTC. It yields the protein CASGLIPAGANVLTF. Together with reference TRBV12-5 and TRBJ2-6, the CDR3 gives the full variable domain: DARVTQTPRHKVTEMGQEVTMRCQPILGHNTVFWYRQTMMQGLELLAYFRNRAPLDDSGMPKDRFSAEMPDATLATLKIQPSEPRDSAVYFCASGLIPAGANVLTFGAGSRLTVL.

This chain links TRBV7-2 with TRBJ2-3; D call uncertain. This CDR3 is built from 13 residues. With 3 bases removed from V and 6 bases from J, the gap between germline ends came to 10 bases. The germline V gene has CDR1 SGHTA and CDR2 FQGNSA. The CDR3 sequence: CASSFSPLDTQYF. The DNA of the CDR3 is TGTGCCAGCAGCTTTTCGCCGCTCGATACGCAGTATTTT. The full variable domain, completed using reference TRBV7-2 and TRBJ2-3, is GAGVSQSPSNKVTEKGKDVELRCDPISGHTALYWYRQSLGQGLEFLIYFQGNSAPDKSGLPSDRFSAERTGGSVSTLTIQRTQQEDSAVYLCASSFSPLDTQYFGPGTRLTVL.

This chain uses TRBV7-3 with TRBJ2-1; D might be TRBD2 (5 bases). This CDR3 spans 15 amino acids. Per the germline V gene, CDR1 is SGHTA and CDR2 is FQGTGA. Trimming removed 6 bases from V and 8 bases from J, with 20 bases in between. CDR3 sequence reads: CASSPPGWQPHEQFF. The CDR3 nucleotides are TGTGCCAGCAGTCCCCCGGGATGGCAGCCCCATGAGCAGTTCTTC.

This clonotype was recorded once. This sequence joins TRBV28 and TRBJ2-1; 10 positions match TRBD2. Germline V gene data show CDR1 as MDHEN and CDR2 as SYDVKM. The CDR3 is 15 amino acids. V was pared by 8 bases and J by 9 bases, with 13 bases of the junction left unmatched. In DNA, the CDR3 is TGTGCCAGCCTAGGGACTAGCGCCAAGCCGCTTGAGCAGTTCTTC. It encodes CASLGTSAKPLEQFF.

The J gene is TRBJ1-2, the V gene TRBV12-3 or TRBV12-4; D is perhaps TRBD1 (5 bases). The CDR3 extends over 12 amino acids. V was pared by 6 bases and J by 8 bases, with 13 bases between. The CDR3 here is CASRQGMGGYTF. As DNA, the CDR3 is TGTGCCAGCAGGCAGGGTATGGGCGGCTACACCTTC.

The chain recombines TRBV30 with TRBJ2-5; 8 nucleotides line up with TRBD1. CDR1 is GTSNPN, CDR2 SVGIG, per germline (reference sequence). The CDR3 length is 14 residues. The junction had 6 bases not matched to a gene; V was cut back by 5 bases and J by 1 base. The CDR3 reads CAWDRGQSQETQYF. CDR3 bases: TGTGCCTGGGACAGGGGCCAATCCCAAGAGACCCAGTACTTC.

The chain has TRBV27 and TRBJ2-7; TRBD1 might be the D (6 bases). CDR3 length: 13 residues. Trimming shortened V by 5 bases and J by 4 bases, and 12 bases separated the two germline ends. Germline V gene lookup returns CDR1 MNHEY and CDR2 SMNVEV (reference sequence). The CDR3 DNA follows: TGTGCCAGCAGTACCTTCAGGGGATACGAGCAGTACTTC. This sequence encodes CASSTFRGYEQYF.

The rearrangement links TRBV18 to TRBJ1-1, with a possible D match to TRBD1 (6 bases). CDR1 KGHSH and CDR2 LQKENI come from the germline V gene. This CDR3 comprises 15 residues. V was pared by 2 bases and J by 1 base, with 11 bases between. The CDR3 DNA follows: TGTGCCAGCTCACCAGGGGGCTCGGCGAACACTGAAGCTTTCTTT. This sequence encodes CASSPGGSANTEAFF.

The V and J genes are TRBV28 and TRBJ2-2, with D unresolved. Germline-derived CDR1 and CDR2 are MDHEN and SYDVKM. The CDR3 extends over 12 amino acids. The ends were cut back, 4 bases at V and 6 bases at J, with 6 bases in the middle. The CDR3 loop reads CASSSVAGELFF. CDR3 coding DNA: TGTGCCAGCAGTTCCGTCGCCGGGGAGCTGTTTTTT.

This chain links TRBV14 with TRBJ1-1, with D possibly being TRBD1 (6 bases). Germline-derived CDR1 and CDR2 are SGHDN and FVKESK. V lost 8 bases, J lost 0 bases, and 16 bases lay in between. The CDR3 has 15 residues. In DNA form, the CDR3 reads TGTGCCAGCTTGGGGGCCCTTGAGATGAACACTGAAGCTTTCTTT. Translating gives CASLGALEMNTEAFF. Combining the CDR3 with reference TRBV14 and TRBJ1-1 gives the whole variable domain EAGVTQFPSHSVIEKGQTVTLRCDPISGHDNLYWYRRVMGKEIKFLLHFVKESKQDESGMPNNRFLAERTGGTYSTLKVQPAELEDSGVYFCASLGALEMNTEAFFGQGTRLTVV.

The rearrangement joins TRBV29-1 to TRBJ2-5; no clear D. Per germline, CDR1 SQVTM and CDR2 ANQGSEA. This CDR3 contains 11 residues. V was trimmed by 5 bases and J by 2 bases, leaving 6 bases between them. CDR3 loop: CSVSVQETQYF. CDR3 bases: TGCAGCGTTTCAGTACAAGAGACCCAGTACTTC.